A selection of T cell receptor beta chains follows, all from one sample in a study of blood T cell repertoires in COVID-19. Produced via immunoSEQ multiplex PCR; TCRdb's table is partial and in-frame only. The repertoire holds 250,000 to 350,000 clones, with around 90% as singletons. The specimen was PBMCs or T cells enriched from blood (not recorded which). All receptors come from a woman aged 40 to 50 who had recovered from COVID-19. CDR3s include the opening cysteine and the closing phenylalanine or tryptophan. A D gene is named only where the DNA matches it firmly. Clone sizes are given selectively: once, few, many, or a class where the clone is expanded.

J | size | V | D | DNA | CDR3
TRBJ2-3 | NA | TRBV28 | TRBD1 | TGTGCCAGCAGTTCCAACCGGGACAGGAGAAGCACAGATACGCAGTATTTT | CASSSNRDRRSTDTQYF
TRBJ2-7 | many | TRBV2 | TRBD2 | TGTGCCAGCAGGCCGATCTTTGGACTAGCGGGAGGGACCTACGAGCAGTACTTC | CASRPIFGLAGGTYEQYF
TRBJ2-1 | NA | TRBV28 | TRBD2 | TGTGCCAGCAGTTTAGTAGCGGGAGCGGAGTTCTTC | CASSLVAGAEFF
TRBJ2-7 | few | TRBV28 | TRBD1 | TGTGCCAGCAGTTCGGGCGGGACAGGCGTGGGGGAGCAGTACTTC | CASSSGGTGVGEQYF
TRBJ2-1 | NA | TRBV19 | TRBD1 | TGTGCCAGTAGTATAGATGGCCCGGGACAGGGGGACTTGAATGAGCAGTTCTTC | CASSIDGPGQGDLNEQFF
TRBJ1-2 | NA | TRBV9 | NA | TGTGCCAGCAGCGCTGAGGGGAGGGATGGCTACACCTTC | CASSAEGRDGYTF
TRBJ1-5 | NA | TRBV7-9 | NA | TGTGCCAGCAGCCAAGGAACCACAGGGTCCAATCAGCCCCAGCATTTT | CASSQGTTGSNQPQHF
TRBJ2-1 | NA | TRBV29-1 | NA | TGCAGCGTTGACGGCTACAATGAGCAGTTCTTC | CSVDGYNEQFF
TRBJ1-4 | few | TRBV5-1 | NA | TGCGCCAGCAGTCCAGGGCCCTTTAATGAAAAACTGTTTTTT | CASSPGPFNEKLFF
TRBJ1-1 | NA | TRBV5-1 | NA | TGCGCCAGCAGCCCCTCGACACCCAACACTGAAGCTTTCTTT | CASSPSTPNTEAFF
TRBJ1-2 | NA | TRBV28 | NA | TGTGCCAGCAGTTTAATTCTTTTTAATGGAGGACGTAGAAATTATGGCTACACCTTC | CASSLILFNGGRRNYGYTF
TRBJ2-4 | NA | TRBV9 | TRBD2 | TGTGCCAGCAGCGTAGGGTCACTAGCGGGAGGGCGGAACATTCAGTACTTC | CASSVGSLAGGRNIQYF
TRBJ2-1 | NA | TRBV27 | TRBD2 | TGTGCCAGCAGTTTATCCGGGACTAGCGGGAGAGTTGATGAGCAGTTCTTC | CASSLSGTSGRVDEQFF
TRBJ2-5 | NA | TRBV18 | NA | TGTGCCAGCTCACCTGTACAGCAAGAGACCCAGTACTTC | CASSPVQQETQYF
TRBJ2-5 | NA | TRBV19 | NA | TGTGCCAGTAGTATGTTAGGGGGAAGTCCGCAAGAGACCCAGTACTTC | CASSMLGGSPQETQYF
TRBJ1-2 | NA | TRBV9 | NA | TGTGCCAGCAGCCCACGACCAGAGGTATCTGGCTACACCTTC | CASSPRPEVSGYTF
TRBJ2-5 | NA | TRBV2 | NA | TGTGCCAGCATCAGGGACTGGCAAGAGACCCAGTACTTC | CASIRDWQETQYF
TRBJ2-3 | once | TRBV7-3 | NA | TGTGCCAGCAGCCCGAACGAGGGTCTCACAGTCACAGATACGCAGTATTTT | CASSPNEGLTVTDTQYF
TRBJ1-2 | few | TRBV28 | NA | TGTGCCAGCAGTTCCCGCCTCCGGGGTTACGGTGGCTACACCTTC | CASSSRLRGYGGYTF